Each of the 5 T cell receptor beta chains below was sequenced from the same sample in a study of cytomegalovirus exposure and HLA in healthy donors. With 60 Vbeta and 13 Jbeta primers, the PCR was carried out. TCRdb's table, derived via immunoSEQ multiplex PCR, lists solely in-frame clones and lacks some. The table has some 170,000 clones, approximately 80% seen once. Input material: PBMCs. Every receptor here comes from a woman in her twenties or thirties in good health and CMV-seronegative.

The chain is built from TRBV19 and TRBJ1-1, with a tentative D call TRBD1 (5 bases). Germline V gene lookup returns CDR1 LNHDA and CDR2 SQIVND (reference sequence). V was trimmed by 6 bases and J by 4 bases, leaving 12 bases between them. The CDR3 has 13 amino acids. The CDR3 DNA sequence: TGTGCCAGTAGGGTCTCCGGGGGCACTGAAGCTTTCTTT. Its translation is CASRVSGGTEAFF.

The rearrangement links TRBV10-3 to TRBJ2-3; D unclear. The length of the CDR3 is 12 residues. The V and J ends lost 10 bases and 0 bases respectively, with 8 bases between them. The germline CDR1 and CDR2 sequences are ENHRY and SYGVKD. The CDR3, as DNA: TGTGCCACTCAGGCCAGCACAGATACGCAGTATTTT. The encoded protein is CATQASTDTQYF.

The V gene is TRBV2, the J gene TRBJ1-1; D is ambiguous. Germline V gene lookup returns CDR1 SNHLY and CDR2 FYNNEI. Trimming left V 6 bases short and J 8 bases short, with 16 bases between. The CDR3 has 13 residues. Here the CDR3 DNA reads TGTGCCAGCAGACCCTTCGTCGGTATCGAAGCTTTCTTT. It encodes CASRPFVGIEAFF. Together with reference TRBV2 and TRBJ1-1, the CDR3 gives the full variable domain: EPEVTQTPSHQVTQMGQEVILRCVPISNHLYFYWYRQILGQKVEFLVSFYNNEISEKSEIFDDQFSVERPDGSNFTLKIRSTKLEDSAMYFCASRPFVGIEAFFGQGTRLTVV.

This clone came up a few times. The chain uses TRBV7-9 and TRBJ1-2; no clear D gene. Germline V lookup: CDR1 SEHNR, CDR2 FQNEAQ (reference sequence). V lost 0 bases and J 6 bases, leaving 8 bases between the germline ends. The CDR3 loop spans 13 amino acids. The CDR3 sequence: CASSLANGDGYTF. DNA of the CDR3: TGTGCCAGCAGCTTAGCGAACGGGGATGGCTACACCTTC.

This chain links TRBV5-6 with TRBJ2-7; D is unresolved. The CDR3 consists of 13 residues. Germline V gives CDR1 SGHDT, CDR2 YYEEEE. Trimming took 3 bases from V and 6 from J, leaving 13 bases between them. CDR3 amino acids: CASSSWVLGEQYF. The CDR3 region has the DNA TGTGCCAGCAGCTCCTGGGTTCTAGGCGAGCAGTACTTC.